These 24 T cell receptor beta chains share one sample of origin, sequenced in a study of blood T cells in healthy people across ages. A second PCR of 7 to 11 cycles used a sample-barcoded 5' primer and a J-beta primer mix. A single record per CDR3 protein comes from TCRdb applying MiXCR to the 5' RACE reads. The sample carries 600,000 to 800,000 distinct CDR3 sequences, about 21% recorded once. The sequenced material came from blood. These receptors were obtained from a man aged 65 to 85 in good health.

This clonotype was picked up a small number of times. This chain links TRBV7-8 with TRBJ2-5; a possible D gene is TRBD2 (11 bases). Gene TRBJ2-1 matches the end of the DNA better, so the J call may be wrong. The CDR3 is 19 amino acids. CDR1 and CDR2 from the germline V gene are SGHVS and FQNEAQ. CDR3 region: CASSLWGQGTSGWYNEQFF. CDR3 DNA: TGTGCCAGCAGCTTATGGGGACAGGGGACTAGCGGTTGGTATAATGAGCAGTTCTTC.

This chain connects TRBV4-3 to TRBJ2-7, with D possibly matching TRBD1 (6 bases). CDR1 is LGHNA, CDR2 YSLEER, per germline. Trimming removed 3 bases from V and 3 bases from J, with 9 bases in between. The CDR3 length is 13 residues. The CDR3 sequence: CASSQNRDYEQYF. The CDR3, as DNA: TGCGCCAGCAGCCAGAACAGGGACTACGAGCAGTACTTC.

The CDR3, as DNA: TGTGCCAGCAGCTTGGCCTCCAGCGGAAAGACCGGGGAGCTGTTTTTT. Translating gives CASSLASSGKTGELFF. The chain employs TRBV5-4 and TRBJ2-2, with D possibly being TRBD2 (5 bases). Trimming cost V 0 bases and J 5 bases, with 14 bases left between them. Germline V gene sequence: CDR1 SGHNT, CDR2 YYREEE (reference sequence). This CDR3 contains 16 residues.

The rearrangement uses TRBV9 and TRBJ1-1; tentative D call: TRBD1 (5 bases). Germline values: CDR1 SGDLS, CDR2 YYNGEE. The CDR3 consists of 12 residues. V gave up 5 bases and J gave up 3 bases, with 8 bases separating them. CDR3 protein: CASSGGDTEAFF. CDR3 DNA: TGTGCCAGCAGTGGAGGGGACACTGAAGCTTTCTTT.

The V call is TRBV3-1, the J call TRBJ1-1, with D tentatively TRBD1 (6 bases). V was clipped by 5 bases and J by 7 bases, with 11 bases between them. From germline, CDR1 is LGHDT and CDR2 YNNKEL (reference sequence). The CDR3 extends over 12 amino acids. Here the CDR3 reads CASSYRAGEAFF. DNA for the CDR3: TGTGCCAGCAGCTACAGGGCCGGTGAAGCTTTCTTT. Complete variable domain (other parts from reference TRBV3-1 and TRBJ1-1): DTAVSQTPKYLVTQMGNDKSIKCEQNLGHDTMYWYKQDSKKFLKIMFSYNNKELIINETVPNRFSPKSPDKAHLNLHINSLELGDSAVYFCASSYRAGEAFFGQGTRLTVV.

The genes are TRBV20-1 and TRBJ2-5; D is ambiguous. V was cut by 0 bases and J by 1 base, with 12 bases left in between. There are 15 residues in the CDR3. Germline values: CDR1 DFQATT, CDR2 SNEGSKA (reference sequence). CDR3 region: CSARESRAVQETQYF. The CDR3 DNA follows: TGCAGTGCTAGAGAGTCAAGGGCAGTCCAAGAGACCCAGTACTTC.

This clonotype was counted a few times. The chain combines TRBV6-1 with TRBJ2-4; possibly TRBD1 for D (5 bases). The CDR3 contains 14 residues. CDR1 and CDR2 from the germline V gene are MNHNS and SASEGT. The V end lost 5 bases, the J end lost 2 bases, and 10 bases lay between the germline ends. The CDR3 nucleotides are TGTGCCAGCAGTCCAGGGCCGACCAAAAACATTCAGTACTTC. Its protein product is CASSPGPTKNIQYF.

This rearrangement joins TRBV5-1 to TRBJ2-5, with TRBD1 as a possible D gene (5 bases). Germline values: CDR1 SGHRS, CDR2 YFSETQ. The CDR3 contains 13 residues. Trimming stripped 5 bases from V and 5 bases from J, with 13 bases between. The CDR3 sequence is CASSSGMVETQYF. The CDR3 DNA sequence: TGCGCCAGCAGTTCAGGGATGGTGGAGACCCAGTACTTC.

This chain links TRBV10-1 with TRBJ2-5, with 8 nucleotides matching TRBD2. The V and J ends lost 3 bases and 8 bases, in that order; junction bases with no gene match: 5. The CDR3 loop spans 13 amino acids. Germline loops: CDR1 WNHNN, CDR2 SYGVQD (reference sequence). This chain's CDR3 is CASSDRAGDTQYF. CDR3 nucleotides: TGCGCCAGCAGTGACAGAGCGGGAGACACCCAGTACTTC.

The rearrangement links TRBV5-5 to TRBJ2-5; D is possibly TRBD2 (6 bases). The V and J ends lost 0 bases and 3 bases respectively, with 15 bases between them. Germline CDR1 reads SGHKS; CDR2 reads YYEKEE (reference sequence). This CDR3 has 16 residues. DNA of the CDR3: TGTGCCAGCAGCTTGGCCTCCGTGGGGGGAAAAGAGACCCAGTACTTC. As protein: CASSLASVGGKETQYF. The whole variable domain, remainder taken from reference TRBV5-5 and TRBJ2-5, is DAGVTQSPTHLIKTRGQQVTLRCSPISGHKSVSWYQQVLGQGPQFIFQYYEKEERGRGNFPDRFSARQFPNYSSELNVNALLLGDSALYLCASSLASVGGKETQYFGPGTRLLVL.

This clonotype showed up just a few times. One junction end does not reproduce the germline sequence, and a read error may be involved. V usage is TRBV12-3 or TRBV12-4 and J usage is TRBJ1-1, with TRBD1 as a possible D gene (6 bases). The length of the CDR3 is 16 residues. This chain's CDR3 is CASSLASGASDTEAFF. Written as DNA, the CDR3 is TGTGCCAGCAGTTTAGCGTCGGGGGCCTCGGACACCGAAGCTTTCTTT.

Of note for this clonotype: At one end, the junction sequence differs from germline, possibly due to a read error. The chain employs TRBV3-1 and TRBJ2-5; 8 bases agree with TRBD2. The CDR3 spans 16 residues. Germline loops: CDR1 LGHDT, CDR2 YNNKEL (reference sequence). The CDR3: CASSQVGLMERELLFF. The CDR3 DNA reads TGTGCCAGCAGCCAAGTTGGGCTTATGGAGCGGGAGCTCCTGTTCTTC.

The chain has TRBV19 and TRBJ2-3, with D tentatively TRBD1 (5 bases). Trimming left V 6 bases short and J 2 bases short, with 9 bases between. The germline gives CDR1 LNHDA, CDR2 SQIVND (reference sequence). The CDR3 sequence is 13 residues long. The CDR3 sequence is CASSKTDTDTQYF. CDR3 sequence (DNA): TGTGCCAGTAGCAAGACAGACACAGATACGCAGTATTTT.

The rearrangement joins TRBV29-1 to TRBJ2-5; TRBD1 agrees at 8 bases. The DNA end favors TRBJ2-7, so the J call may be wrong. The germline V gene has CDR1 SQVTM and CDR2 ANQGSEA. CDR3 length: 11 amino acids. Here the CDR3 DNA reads TGCAGCGTTTGGACAGGGCGCGAGCAGTACTTC. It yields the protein CSVWTGREQYF.

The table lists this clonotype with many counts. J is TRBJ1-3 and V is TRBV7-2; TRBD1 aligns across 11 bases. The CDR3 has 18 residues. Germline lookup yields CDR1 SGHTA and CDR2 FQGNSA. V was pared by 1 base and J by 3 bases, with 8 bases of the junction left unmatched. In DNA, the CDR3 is TGTGCCAGCAGCTTAGTATACGGACAGGGGGCAAGTGGAAACACCATATATTTT. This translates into CASSLVYGQGASGNTIYF.

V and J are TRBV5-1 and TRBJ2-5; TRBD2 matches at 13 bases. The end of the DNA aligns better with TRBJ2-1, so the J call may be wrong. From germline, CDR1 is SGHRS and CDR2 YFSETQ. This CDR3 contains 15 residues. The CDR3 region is CASSLLAGGPHEQFF. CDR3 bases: TGCGCCAGCAGCTTACTAGCGGGAGGGCCCCATGAGCAGTTCTTC.

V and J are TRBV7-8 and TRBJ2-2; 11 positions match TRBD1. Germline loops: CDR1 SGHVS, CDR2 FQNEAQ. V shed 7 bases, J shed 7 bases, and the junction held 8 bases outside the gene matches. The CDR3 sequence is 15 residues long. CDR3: CASTQRTGGYGELFF. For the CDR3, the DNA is TGTGCCAGCACCCAACGGACAGGGGGCTACGGGGAGCTGTTTTTT.

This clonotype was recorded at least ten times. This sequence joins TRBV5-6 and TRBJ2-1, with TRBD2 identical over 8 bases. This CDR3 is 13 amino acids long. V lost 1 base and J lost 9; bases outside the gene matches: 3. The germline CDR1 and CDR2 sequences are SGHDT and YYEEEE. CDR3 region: CASSLYGRGEQFF. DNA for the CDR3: TGTGCCAGCAGCTTGTACGGGAGGGGTGAGCAGTTCTTC.

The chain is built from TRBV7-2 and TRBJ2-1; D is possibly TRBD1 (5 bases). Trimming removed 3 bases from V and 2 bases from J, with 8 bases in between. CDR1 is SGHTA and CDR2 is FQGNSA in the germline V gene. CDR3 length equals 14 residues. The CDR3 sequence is CASSLDKTYNEQFF. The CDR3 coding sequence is TGTGCCAGCAGCTTGGACAAGACCTACAATGAGCAGTTCTTC.

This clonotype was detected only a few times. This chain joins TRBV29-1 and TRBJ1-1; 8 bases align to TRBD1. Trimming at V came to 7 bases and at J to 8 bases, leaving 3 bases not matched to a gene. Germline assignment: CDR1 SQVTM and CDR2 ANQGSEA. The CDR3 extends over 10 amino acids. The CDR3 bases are TGCAGCGGGTGGACAGGGGAAGCTTTCTTT. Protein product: CSGWTGEAFF.

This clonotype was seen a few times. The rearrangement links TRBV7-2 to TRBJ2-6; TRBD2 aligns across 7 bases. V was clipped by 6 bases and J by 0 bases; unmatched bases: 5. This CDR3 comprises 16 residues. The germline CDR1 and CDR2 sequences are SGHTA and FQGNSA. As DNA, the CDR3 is TGTGCCAGCAGAATACTAGCGAGCTCTGGGGCCAACGTCCTGACTTTC. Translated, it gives CASRILASSGANVLTF.

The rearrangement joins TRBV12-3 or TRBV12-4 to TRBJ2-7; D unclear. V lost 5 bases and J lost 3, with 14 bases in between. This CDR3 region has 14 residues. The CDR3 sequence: CASSLAVPCYEQYF. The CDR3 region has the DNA TGTGCCAGCAGTCTTGCAGTGCCTTGCTACGAGCAGTACTTC.

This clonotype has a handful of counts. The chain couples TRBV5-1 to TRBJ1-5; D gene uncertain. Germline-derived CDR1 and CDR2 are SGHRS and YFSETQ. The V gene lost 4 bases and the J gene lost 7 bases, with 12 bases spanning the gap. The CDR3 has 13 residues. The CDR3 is CASSDGPGQPQHF. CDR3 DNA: TGCGCCAGCAGCGACGGGCCGGGGCAGCCCCAGCATTTT.

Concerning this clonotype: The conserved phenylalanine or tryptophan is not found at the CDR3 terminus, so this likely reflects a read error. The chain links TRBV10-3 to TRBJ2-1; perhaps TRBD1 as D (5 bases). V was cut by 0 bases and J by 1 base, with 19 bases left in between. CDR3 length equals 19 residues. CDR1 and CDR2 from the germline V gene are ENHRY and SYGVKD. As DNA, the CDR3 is TGTGCCATCAGTGAGTCGGGCAGGGTCGTTGAGAGGTCCTACAATGAGCAGTTCTCC. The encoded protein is CAISESGRVVERSYNEQFS.